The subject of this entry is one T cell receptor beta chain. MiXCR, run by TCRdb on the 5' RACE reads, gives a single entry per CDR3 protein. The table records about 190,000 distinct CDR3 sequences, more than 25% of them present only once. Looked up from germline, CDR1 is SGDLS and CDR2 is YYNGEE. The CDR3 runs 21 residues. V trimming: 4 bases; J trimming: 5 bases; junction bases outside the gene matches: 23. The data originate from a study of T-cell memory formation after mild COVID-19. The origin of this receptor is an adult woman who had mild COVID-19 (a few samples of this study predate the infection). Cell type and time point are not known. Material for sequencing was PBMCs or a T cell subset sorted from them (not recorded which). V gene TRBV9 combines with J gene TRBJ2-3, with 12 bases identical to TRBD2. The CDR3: CASSPQFVAASGRVVEDTQYF. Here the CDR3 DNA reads TGTGCCAGCAGCCCCCAGTTCGTTGCGGCTAGCGGGAGGGTGGTTGAAGATACGCAGTATTTT.